Listed below are T cell receptor beta chains from one sample, sequenced in a study of blood T cells in healthy people across ages. Using its own MiXCR run on the 5' RACE reads, TCRdb lists one record per CDR3 protein. The sample holds about 730,000 distinct CDR3 sequences, about 42% seen once. Sequencing was performed on blood. These receptors all stem from a woman aged 55-70 years in good health. Each CDR3 is given with its conserved first and last residue. The order of the fields is clone size, D gene, V gene, J gene, CDR3 DNA, CDR3 protein. A D gene is named only where the DNA matches it firmly. A row's size may be missing; if present it is once, few, many or a size class.

NA	NA	TRBV5-1	TRBJ1-4	TGCGCCAGCAGATTGTCTCCACAGGGAGTGGCTAATGAAAAACTGTTTTTT	CASRLSPQGVANEKLFF
NA	NA	TRBV27	TRBJ1-1	TGTGCCAGCAGTTTAACAGGGAGCTATCACACTGAAGCTTTCTTT	CASSLTGSYHTEAFF
few	TRBD1	TRBV5-1	TRBJ2-3	TGCGCCAGCAGCTTGGGGGGACAGTCAATCAACACAGATACGCAGTATTTT	CASSLGGQSINTDTQYF
NA	TRBD1	TRBV28	TRBJ1-5	TGTGCCAGCAGCCCAACAGGGGTCGGGAATCAGCCCCAGCATTTT	CASSPTGVGNQPQHF
NA	NA	TRBV7-9	TRBJ1-1	TGTGCCAGCAGCCCCGCGAGGTCAGGGAAAGGGGCTGAAGCTTTCTTT	CASSPARSGKGAEAFF
few	NA	TRBV15	TRBJ1-5	TGTGCCACCAGCCGGGACCTACAGCCCCAGCATTTT	CATSRDLQPQHF
NA	NA	TRBV24-1	TRBJ2-3	TGTGCCTCAAAATCTAGCGTCGTAGATACGCAGTATTTT	CASKSSVVDTQYF
few	TRBD1	TRBV27	TRBJ2-3	TGTGCCAGCAGTTTGCGACAGGGGCCCCCGGATACGCAGTATTTT	CASSLRQGPPDTQYF
many	TRBD1	TRBV29-1	TRBJ2-7	TGCAGCGTTGTTGGGACAGGGTCCTACGAGCAGTACTTC	CSVVGTGSYEQYF
NA	NA	TRBV4-2	TRBJ2-3	TGTGCCAGCAGCCAAATGACTTCAAGCACAGATACGCAGTATTTT	CASSQMTSSTDTQYF
few	NA	TRBV12-3/TRBV12-4	TRBJ2-1	TGTGCCAGCAGTTTAGGGGGGTTGACCTACAATGAGCAGTTCTTC	CASSLGGLTYNEQFF
NA	TRBD1	TRBV18	TRBJ2-7	TGTGCCAGCTCACCAACAGGGGGGAACGAGCAGTACTTC	CASSPTGGNEQYF
NA	NA	TRBV12-5	TRBJ2-7	TGTGCTAGTGGTTTGGTAAAGGTTCTCGGAGGGGCAGGAGACGAGCAGTACTTC	CASGLVKVLGGAGDEQYF